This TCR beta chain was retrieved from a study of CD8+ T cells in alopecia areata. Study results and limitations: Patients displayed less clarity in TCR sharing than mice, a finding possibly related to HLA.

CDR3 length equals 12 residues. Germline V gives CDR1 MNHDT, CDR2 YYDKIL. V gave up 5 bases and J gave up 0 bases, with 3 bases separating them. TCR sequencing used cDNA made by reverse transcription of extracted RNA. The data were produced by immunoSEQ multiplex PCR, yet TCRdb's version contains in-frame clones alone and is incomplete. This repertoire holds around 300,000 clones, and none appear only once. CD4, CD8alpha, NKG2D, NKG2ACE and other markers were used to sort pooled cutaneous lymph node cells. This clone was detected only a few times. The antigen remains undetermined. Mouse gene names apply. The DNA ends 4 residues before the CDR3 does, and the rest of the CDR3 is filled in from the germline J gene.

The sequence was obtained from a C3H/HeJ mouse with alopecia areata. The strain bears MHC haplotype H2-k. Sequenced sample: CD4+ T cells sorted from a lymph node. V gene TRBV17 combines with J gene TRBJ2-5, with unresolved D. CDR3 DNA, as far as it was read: TGTGCTAGCAGTCTTAACCAAGAC. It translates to CASSLNQD. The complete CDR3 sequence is CASSLNQDTQYF.